Here is one T cell receptor (beta chain) with its context. Germline V gene sequence: CDR1 SGHTA, CDR2 FQGNSA. The CDR3 totals 14 residues. The V end was cut by 5 bases, the J end by 0 bases, with 10 bases between. These data are taken from a study of follicular helper T cells after annual influenza vaccination. TCRdb's table, derived via immunoSEQ multiplex PCR, lists solely in-frame clones and lacks some. The sample lists 9,500 to 15,000 clones, 70% to 80% seen once, with 3% to 4.5% in the top ten. Time point given: 2015-2016 season, pre-vaccination. The gene calls are TRBV7-2 and TRBJ1-2; D may be TRBD1 (6 bases). The sample in question was CXCR5+ CD38- circulating T follicular helper cells from blood, obtained on the day of influenza vaccination. Subset described: circulating Tfh, non-naive CD4+CXCR5+PD-1+ (ICOS+CD38+ or ICOS-CD38-). The TCR was taken from an adult who received the influenza vaccine. The CDR3 reads CASSQGTANYGYTF. CDR3 sequence (DNA): TGTGCCAGCAGCCAGGGGACCGCTAACTATGGCTACACCTTC.